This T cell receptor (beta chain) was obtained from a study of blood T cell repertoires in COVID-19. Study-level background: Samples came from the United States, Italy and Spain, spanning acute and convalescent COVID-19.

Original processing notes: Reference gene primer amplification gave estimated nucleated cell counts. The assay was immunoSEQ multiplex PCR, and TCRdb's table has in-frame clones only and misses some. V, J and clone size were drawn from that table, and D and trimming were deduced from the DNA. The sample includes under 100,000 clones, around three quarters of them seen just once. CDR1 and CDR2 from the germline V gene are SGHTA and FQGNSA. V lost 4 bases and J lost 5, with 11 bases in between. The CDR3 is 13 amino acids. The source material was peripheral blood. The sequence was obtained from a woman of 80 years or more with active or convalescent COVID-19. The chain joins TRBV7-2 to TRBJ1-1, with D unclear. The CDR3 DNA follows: TGTGCCAGCAGCTCTTCTAGTTGGACTGAAGCTTTCTTT. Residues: CASSSSSWTEAFF.